The clone carrying this TCR beta chain was counted many times. Antigen specificity is unknown. This sample was taken from a study of human T cells and chemical hapten exposure. Across the study: The use of 2% DPC on 2 cm by 2 cm of upper inner arm skin constituted sensitization. Study-wide findings and caveats: Counts of TCRs expanded at PT1 correlated positively with patch test score.

This sample's time point: pre-sensitization, week 0. Treatment: therapeutic diphenylcyclopropenone sensitization with weekly scalp DPC. Extraction yielded total RNA from whole blood (unfractionated). Separate cDNA molecules received unique molecular identifiers, which the library attached to them. TCRdb recomputed calls from the RACE reads with MiXCR, one row per CDR3 protein. The sample contains some 51,000 distinct CDR3 sequences, over 8% of which appear only once. Per the germline V gene, CDR1 is MDHEN and CDR2 is SYDVKM. V lost 5 bases and J 5 bases, leaving 9 bases between the germline ends. The CDR3 runs 13 residues.

This TCR came from a woman aged 40 to 55 with alopecia areata. Some clones in this sample may be carry-over from other donors' samples. Sequencing used whole blood, obtained in connection with sensitization to the hapten diphenylcyclopropenone (DPC). V gene TRBV28 combines with J gene TRBJ2-2; D unclear. DNA for the CDR3: TGTGCCAGCAGTCCCCTCGGGACCGGGGAGCTGTTTTTT. Translation: CASSPLGTGELFF. Using reference TRBV28 and TRBJ2-2 for the parts outside the CDR3, the full variable domain is DVKVTQSSRYLVKRTGEKVFLECVQDMDHENMFWYRQDPGLGLRLIYFSYDVKMKEKGDIPEGYSVSREKKERFSLILESASTNQTSMYLCASSPLGTGELFFGEGSRLTVL.